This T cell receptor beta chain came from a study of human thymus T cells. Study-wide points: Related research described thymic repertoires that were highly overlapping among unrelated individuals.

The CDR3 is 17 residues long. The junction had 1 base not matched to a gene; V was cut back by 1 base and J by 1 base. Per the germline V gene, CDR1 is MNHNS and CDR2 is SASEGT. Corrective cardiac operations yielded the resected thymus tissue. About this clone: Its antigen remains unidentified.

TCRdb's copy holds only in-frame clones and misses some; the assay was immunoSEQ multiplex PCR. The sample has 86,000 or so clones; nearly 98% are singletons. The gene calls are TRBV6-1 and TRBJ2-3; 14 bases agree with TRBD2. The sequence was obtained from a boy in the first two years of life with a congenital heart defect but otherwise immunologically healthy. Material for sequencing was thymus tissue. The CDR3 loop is CASSEEGLAGGTDTQYF. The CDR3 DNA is TGTGCCAGCAGTGAAGAGGGACTAGCGGGAGGCACAGATACGCAGTATTTT.